A selection of T cell receptor beta chains follows, all from one sample in a study of T cells in Graves' hyperthyroidism and ophthalmopathy. MiXCR, applied by TCRdb to the multiplex PCR reads, yields one record per CDR3 protein. The table records about 600,000 distinct CDR3 sequences, roughly 15% of them present only once. Sequencing was done on a sample of blood. These receptors were taken from a woman aged 40 to 55 with Graves' ophthalmopathy. Both conserved end residues are part of each CDR3. Fields, in order: CDR3 protein, CDR3 DNA, J gene, V gene, D gene, clone size. A D gene is named only where the DNA matches it firmly. Part of the rows lack a size; the others show once, few, many or a class for expanded clones.

cdr3_aa: CASSQESRESYEQYF
cdr3_nt: TGCGCCAGCAGCCAAGAATCCCGGGAGTCCTACGAGCAGTACTTC
j_call: TRBJ2-7
v_call: TRBV4-1
d_call: -
clone_size: few

cdr3_aa: CASSYSGATGVAGNTIYF
cdr3_nt: TGTGCCAGCAGTTACTCCGGTGCGACAGGGGTCGCTGGAAACACCATATATTTT
j_call: TRBJ1-3
v_call: TRBV6-5
d_call: TRBD1
clone_size: many

cdr3_aa: CASAHSGRALYLQETQYF
cdr3_nt: TGTGCCAGTGCTCATAGCGGGAGGGCCCTTTATCTCCAAGAGACCCAGTACTTC
j_call: TRBJ2-5
v_call: TRBV19
d_call: TRBD2
clone_size: many

cdr3_aa: CASTTTTYEQYF
cdr3_nt: TGTGCCAGCACTACGACAACCTACGAGCAGTACTTC
j_call: TRBJ2-7
v_call: TRBV6-1
d_call: -
clone_size: -

cdr3_aa: CASSQAGSETQYF
cdr3_nt: TGTGCCAGCAGCCAAGCAGGGTCCGAGACCCAGTACTTC
j_call: TRBJ2-5
v_call: TRBV3-1
d_call: -
clone_size: many

cdr3_aa: CASSLLAGGGNEQFF
cdr3_nt: TGTGCCAGCAGTTTACTAGCGGGGGGGGGCAATGAGCAGTTCTTC
j_call: TRBJ2-1
v_call: TRBV27
d_call: TRBD2
clone_size: many

cdr3_aa: CASGPWDLNNSPLHF
cdr3_nt: TGTGCCAGCGGACCTTGGGACCTAAATAATTCACCCCTCCACTTT
j_call: TRBJ1-6
v_call: TRBV6-1
d_call: -
clone_size: few

cdr3_aa: CASKQGAGEKLFF
cdr3_nt: TGTGCCAGCAAACAGGGGGCCGGCGAAAAACTGTTTTTT
j_call: TRBJ1-4
v_call: TRBV2
d_call: TRBD1
clone_size: -

cdr3_aa: CAGSRGNEQFF
cdr3_nt: TGTGCCGGCTCCAGGGGAAATGAGCAGTTCTTC
j_call: TRBJ2-1
v_call: TRBV2
d_call: -
clone_size: many

cdr3_aa: CASSRPNSGSYEQYF
cdr3_nt: TGCGCCAGCAGTCGGCCCAACTCAGGCTCTTACGAGCAGTACTTC
j_call: TRBJ2-7
v_call: TRBV5-1
d_call: -
clone_size: few

cdr3_aa: CASSQTDRVYGYTF
cdr3_nt: TGTGCCAGCAGCCAAACCGACAGGGTCTATGGCTACACCTTC
j_call: TRBJ1-2
v_call: TRBV3-1
d_call: TRBD1
clone_size: many

cdr3_aa: CSALYGSEDEQYF
cdr3_nt: TGCAGTGCCCTATACGGGAGTGAGGACGAGCAGTACTTC
j_call: TRBJ2-7
v_call: TRBV20-1
d_call: -
clone_size: many

cdr3_aa: CASSFSGTQNIQYF
cdr3_nt: TGCGCCAGCAGCTTTTCCGGGACCCAAAACATTCAGTACTTC
j_call: TRBJ2-4
v_call: TRBV5-1
d_call: -
clone_size: -

cdr3_aa: CASSPLAGGHNEQFF
cdr3_nt: TGTGCCAGCAGTCCACTAGCGGGGGGGCACAATGAGCAGTTCTTC
j_call: TRBJ2-1
v_call: TRBV2
d_call: TRBD2
clone_size: -

cdr3_aa: CASNPTAGETEAFF
cdr3_nt: TGTGCCAGCAACCCCACGGCAGGGGAGACTGAAGCTTTCTTT
j_call: TRBJ1-1
v_call: TRBV12-3/TRBV12-4
d_call: -
clone_size: few

cdr3_aa: CSARDRLAPNEQFF
cdr3_nt: TGCAGTGCTAGAGATAGACTAGCGCCAAATGAGCAGTTCTTC
j_call: TRBJ2-1
v_call: TRBV20-1
d_call: TRBD2
clone_size: -

cdr3_aa: CSARYPLARSADTQYF
cdr3_nt: TGCAGTGCTAGATACCCCCTAGCGAGGAGCGCAGATACGCAGTATTTT
j_call: TRBJ2-3
v_call: TRBV20-1
d_call: -
clone_size: -

cdr3_aa: CASSNGQGAYSPLHF
cdr3_nt: TGTGCCAGCAGCAATGGGCAGGGGGCTTATTCACCCCTCCACTTT
j_call: TRBJ1-6
v_call: TRBV7-8
d_call: TRBD1
clone_size: many

cdr3_aa: CASGTGSSYNEQFF
cdr3_nt: TGTGCCAGCGGTACGGGGAGCTCCTACAATGAGCAGTTCTTC
j_call: TRBJ2-1
v_call: TRBV2
d_call: -
clone_size: many

cdr3_aa: CASSPRQGSSNTGELFF
cdr3_nt: TGTGCCAGTAGTCCGCGTCAGGGGAGCTCGAACACCGGGGAGCTGTTTTTT
j_call: TRBJ2-2
v_call: TRBV19
d_call: -
clone_size: few

cdr3_aa: CASSPGTSGPTDTQYF
cdr3_nt: TGCGCCAGCAGCCCAGGGACTAGCGGGCCCACAGATACGCAGTATTTT
j_call: TRBJ2-3
v_call: TRBV5-1
d_call: TRBD2
clone_size: -

cdr3_aa: CASAQEARQPQHF
cdr3_nt: TGTGCCAGCGCACAGGAAGCGAGGCAGCCCCAGCATTTT
j_call: TRBJ1-5
v_call: TRBV7-2
d_call: -
clone_size: many

cdr3_aa: CASSPDLDEQYF
cdr3_nt: TGTGCCAGCAGTCCGGATTTGGACGAGCAGTACTTC
j_call: TRBJ2-7
v_call: TRBV6-1
d_call: -
clone_size: few

cdr3_aa: CASSLEVTSGFTDTQYF
cdr3_nt: TGCGCCAGCAGCTTGGAAGTGACTAGCGGATTCACAGATACGCAGTATTTT
j_call: TRBJ2-3
v_call: TRBV5-1
d_call: TRBD2
clone_size: few

cdr3_aa: CAISPTGDGYGYTF
cdr3_nt: TGTGCCATCAGCCCGACAGGGGATGGCTATGGCTACACCTTC
j_call: TRBJ1-2
v_call: TRBV10-3
d_call: TRBD1
clone_size: -

cdr3_aa: CASNSPGQGRLKQYF
cdr3_nt: TGTGCCAGCAACTCCCCGGGACAGGGGCGTTTAAAGCAGTACTTC
j_call: TRBJ2-7
v_call: TRBV28
d_call: TRBD1
clone_size: many

cdr3_aa: CASSSIVGTEAFF
cdr3_nt: TGTGCCAGCAGTTCCATCGTGGGCACTGAAGCTTTCTTT
j_call: TRBJ1-1
v_call: TRBV6-1
d_call: -
clone_size: -

cdr3_aa: CSVEDRFYEQYF
cdr3_nt: TGCAGCGTTGAAGACAGGTTTTACGAGCAGTACTTC
j_call: TRBJ2-7
v_call: TRBV29-1
d_call: -
clone_size: -

cdr3_aa: CASSQTRVSNQPQHF
cdr3_nt: TGCGCCAGCAGCCAAACAAGGGTTAGCAATCAGCCCCAGCATTTT
j_call: TRBJ1-5
v_call: TRBV4-1
d_call: -
clone_size: few

cdr3_aa: CASSIVPPGTGAGELFF
cdr3_nt: TGTGCCAGTAGTATAGTGCCCCCCGGCACCGGAGCCGGGGAGCTGTTTTTT
j_call: TRBJ2-2
v_call: TRBV19
d_call: -
clone_size: -

cdr3_aa: CASSIDGTGRFEAFF
cdr3_nt: TGTGCCAGTAGTATAGACGGGACGGGGAGGTTTGAAGCTTTCTTT
j_call: TRBJ1-1
v_call: TRBV19
d_call: -
clone_size: few

cdr3_aa: CASSLGGVRGLGNTIYF
cdr3_nt: TGTGCCAGCAGCTTGGGAGGGGTCAGGGGTCTTGGAAACACCATATATTTT
j_call: TRBJ1-3
v_call: TRBV5-5
d_call: -
clone_size: -